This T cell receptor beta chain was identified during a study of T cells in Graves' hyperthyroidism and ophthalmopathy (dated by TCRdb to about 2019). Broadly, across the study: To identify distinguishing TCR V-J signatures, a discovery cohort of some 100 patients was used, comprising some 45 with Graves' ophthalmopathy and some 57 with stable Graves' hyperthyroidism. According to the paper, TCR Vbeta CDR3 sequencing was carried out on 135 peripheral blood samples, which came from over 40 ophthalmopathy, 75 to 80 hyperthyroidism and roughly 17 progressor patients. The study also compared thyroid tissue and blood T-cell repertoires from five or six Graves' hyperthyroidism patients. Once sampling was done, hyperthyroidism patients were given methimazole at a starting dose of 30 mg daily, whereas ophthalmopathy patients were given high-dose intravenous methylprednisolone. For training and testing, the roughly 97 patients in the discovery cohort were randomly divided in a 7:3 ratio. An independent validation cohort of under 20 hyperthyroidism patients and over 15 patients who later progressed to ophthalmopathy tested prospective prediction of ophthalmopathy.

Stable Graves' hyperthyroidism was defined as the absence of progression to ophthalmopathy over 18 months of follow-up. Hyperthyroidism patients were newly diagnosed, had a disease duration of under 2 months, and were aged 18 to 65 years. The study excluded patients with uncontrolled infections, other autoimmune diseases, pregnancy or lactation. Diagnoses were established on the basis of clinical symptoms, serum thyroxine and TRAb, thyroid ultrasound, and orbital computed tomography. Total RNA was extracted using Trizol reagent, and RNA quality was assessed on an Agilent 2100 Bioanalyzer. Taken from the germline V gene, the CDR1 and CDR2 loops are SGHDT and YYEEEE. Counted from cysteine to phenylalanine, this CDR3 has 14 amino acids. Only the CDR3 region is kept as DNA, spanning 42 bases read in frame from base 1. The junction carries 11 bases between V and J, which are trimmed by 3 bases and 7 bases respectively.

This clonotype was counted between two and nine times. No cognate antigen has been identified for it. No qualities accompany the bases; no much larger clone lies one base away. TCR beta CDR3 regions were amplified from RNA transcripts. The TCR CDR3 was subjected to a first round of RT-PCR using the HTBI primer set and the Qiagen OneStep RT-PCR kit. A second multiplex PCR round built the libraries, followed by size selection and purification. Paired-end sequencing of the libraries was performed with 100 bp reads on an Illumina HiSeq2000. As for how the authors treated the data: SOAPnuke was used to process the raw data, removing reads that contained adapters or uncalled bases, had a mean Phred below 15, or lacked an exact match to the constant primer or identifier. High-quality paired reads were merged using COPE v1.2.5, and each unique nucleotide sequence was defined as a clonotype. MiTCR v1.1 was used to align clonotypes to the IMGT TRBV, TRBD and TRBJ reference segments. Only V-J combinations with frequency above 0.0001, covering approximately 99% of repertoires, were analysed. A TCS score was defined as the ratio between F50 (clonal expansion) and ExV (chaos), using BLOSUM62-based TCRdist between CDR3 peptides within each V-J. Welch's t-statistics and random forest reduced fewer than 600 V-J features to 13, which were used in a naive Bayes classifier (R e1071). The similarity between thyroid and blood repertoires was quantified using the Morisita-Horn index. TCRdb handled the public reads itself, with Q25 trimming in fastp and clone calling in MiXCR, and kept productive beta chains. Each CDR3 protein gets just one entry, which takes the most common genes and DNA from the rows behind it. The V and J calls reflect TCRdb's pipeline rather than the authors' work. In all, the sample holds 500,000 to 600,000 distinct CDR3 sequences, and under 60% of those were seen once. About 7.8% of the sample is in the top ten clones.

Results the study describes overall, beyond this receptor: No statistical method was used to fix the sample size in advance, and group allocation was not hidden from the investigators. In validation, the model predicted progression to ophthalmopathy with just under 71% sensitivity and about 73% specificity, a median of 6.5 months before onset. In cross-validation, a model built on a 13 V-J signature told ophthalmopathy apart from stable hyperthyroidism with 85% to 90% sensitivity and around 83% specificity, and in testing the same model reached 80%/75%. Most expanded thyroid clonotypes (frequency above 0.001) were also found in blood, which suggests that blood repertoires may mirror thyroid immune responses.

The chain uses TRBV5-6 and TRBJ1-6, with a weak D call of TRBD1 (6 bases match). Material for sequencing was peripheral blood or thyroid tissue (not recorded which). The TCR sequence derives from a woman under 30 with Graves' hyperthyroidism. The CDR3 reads CASSWGAVNSPLHF. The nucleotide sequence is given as TGTGCCAGCAGCTGGGGGGCTGTCAATTCACCCCTCCACTTT.